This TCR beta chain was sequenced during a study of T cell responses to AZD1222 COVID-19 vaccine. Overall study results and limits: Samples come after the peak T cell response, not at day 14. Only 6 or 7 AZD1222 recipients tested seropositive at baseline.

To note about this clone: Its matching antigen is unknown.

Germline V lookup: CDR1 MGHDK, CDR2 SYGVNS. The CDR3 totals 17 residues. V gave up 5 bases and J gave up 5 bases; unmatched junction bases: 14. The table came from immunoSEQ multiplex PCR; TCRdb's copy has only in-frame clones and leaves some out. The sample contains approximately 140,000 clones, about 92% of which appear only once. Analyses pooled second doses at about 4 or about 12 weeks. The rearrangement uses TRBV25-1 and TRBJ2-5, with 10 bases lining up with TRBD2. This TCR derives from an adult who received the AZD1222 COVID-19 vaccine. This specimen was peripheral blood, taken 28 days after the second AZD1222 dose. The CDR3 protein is CASSTLLAGDIRETQYF. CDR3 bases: TGTGCCAGCAGTACTCTCCTAGCGGGAGATATTCGTGAGACCCAGTACTTC.